These 21 T cell receptor beta chains came from one sample sequenced in a study of shared clonotypes between healthy human individuals (dated by TCRdb to 2020 to 2022). The method was the immunoSEQ multiplex PCR assay. TCRdb stores this immuneACCESS table with in-frame sequences only. Part of the clones is absent; in the studies checked, under half of the shortfall reflects unresolved V genes, and no reason is known for the rest. Present in this sample are about 110,000 clones, roughly two thirds of which were seen just once. Approximately 23% of the sample lies in the top ten. Material for sequencing was memory CD8+ T cells sorted from blood. The label giving this sample's cell subset or site can be read as: CD45RO+ cells pooled with CCR7-negative TemRA cells. Receptors originate from a woman aged 30 to 39 in good health.

The chain is built from TRBV15 and TRBJ2-7, with D perhaps given as TRBD1 or TRBD2 (5 bases each). The CDR3 runs to 12 residues. Germline CDR1 and CDR2: LNHNV and YYDKDF (reference sequence). The V end lost 5 bases, the J end lost 5 bases, and 10 bases lay between the germline ends. The CDR3 DNA reads TGTGCCACCAGCGGGGGATCCGACGAGCAGTACTTC. The encoded protein is CATSGGSDEQYF.

The J gene is TRBJ2-3, the V gene TRBV29-1, with a tentative D call TRBD2 (6 bases). The CDR3 contains 13 residues. Germline assignment: CDR1 SQVTM and CDR2 ANQGSEA. The V and J ends lost 5 bases and 0 bases respectively, with 9 bases between them. The CDR3: CSVWRESTDTQYF. The CDR3 DNA reads as TGCAGCGTTTGGAGGGAGAGCACAGATACGCAGTATTTT.

This clone came up once. The rearrangement uses TRBV9 and TRBJ2-2; D is undetermined. There are 20 residues in the CDR3. The germline gives CDR1 SGDLS, CDR2 YYNGEE. V lost 1 base and J 7 bases, leaving 29 bases between the germline ends. CDR3 sequence reads: CASSVPRQIPKIDDFGELFF. CDR3 DNA sequence: TGTGCCAGCAGCGTACCCCGACAAATCCCAAAAATCGACGATTTCGGGGAGCTGTTTTTT. Filled out from reference TRBV9 and TRBJ2-2, the complete variable domain reads DSGVTQTPKHLITATGQRVTLRCSPRSGDLSVYWYQQSLDQGLQFLIQYYNGEERAKGNILERFSAQQFPDLHSELNLSSLELGDSALYFCASSVPRQIPKIDDFGELFFGEGSRLTVL.

This clone was counted at least ten times. The DNA of the CDR3 is TGTGCCAGCAGCTTACAGACCGCCTACGAGCAGTACTTC. This translates into CASSLQTAYEQYF. The rearrangement uses TRBV11-2 and TRBJ2-7; D remains unclear. The ends were cut back, 2 bases at V and 2 bases at J, with 7 bases in the middle. The germline V gene encodes CDR1 SGHAT and CDR2 FQNNGV. This CDR3 is built from 13 residues.

This chain uses TRBV6-5 with TRBJ2-5, with a tentative D call TRBD1 (6 bases). Gene TRBJ2-7 matches the end of the DNA better, so the J call may be wrong. The CDR3 has 16 residues. Germline V gene data show CDR1 as MNHEY and CDR2 as SVGAGI. The chain's CDR3 is CASSSSWQGSSYEQYF. The CDR3 DNA follows: TGTGCCAGCAGTTCGTCGTGGCAGGGGAGTTCCTACGAGCAGTACTTC.

Here the CDR3 DNA reads TGTGCCAGCAGTGAAGAAAGAGGGGACGTCTACGAGCAGTACTTC. Protein: CASSEERGDVYEQYF. V usage is TRBV6-1 and J usage is TRBJ2-7, with D perhaps TRBD1 or TRBD2 (5 bases each). Germline loops: CDR1 MNHNS, CDR2 SASEGT. The CDR3 consists of 15 residues. V lost 1 base and J 3 bases, leaving 13 bases between the germline ends.

This clone was recorded only once. The V call is TRBV28, the J call TRBJ2-7, with D possibly matching TRBD1 (5 bases). The ends were cut back, 1 base at V and 3 bases at J, with 7 bases in the middle. Germline loops: CDR1 MDHEN, CDR2 SYDVKM. The CDR3 contains 13 residues. CDR3 coding DNA: TGTGCCAGCAGTTTATCGCAGGGCTACGAGCAGTACTTC. It specifies CASSLSQGYEQYF. Supplemented by reference TRBV28 and TRBJ2-7, the full variable domain reads DVKVTQSSRYLVKRTGEKVFLECVQDMDHENMFWYRQDPGLGLRLIYFSYDVKMKEKGDIPEGYSVSREKKERFSLILESASTNQTSMYLCASSLSQGYEQYFGPGTRLTVT.

J is TRBJ2-7 and V is TRBV10-2, with 8 bases matching TRBD2. The CDR3 totals 15 residues. V gave up 4 bases and J gave up 5 bases; unmatched junction bases: 10. The germline CDR1 and CDR2 sequences are WSHSY and SAAADI. The CDR3 nucleotides read TGCGCCAGCAGTGGGGGCGGGGGGCTCCCCCACGAGCAGTACTTC. It codes for CASSGGGGLPHEQYF.

The chain couples TRBV19 to TRBJ1-5; no firm D call. Trimming shortened V by 1 base and J by 6 bases, and 10 bases separated the two germline ends. CDR3 size: 14 residues. Germline loops: CDR1 LNHDA, CDR2 SQIVND (reference sequence). The chain's CDR3 is CASSIAYITQPQHF. CDR3 nucleotides: TGTGCCAGTAGTATAGCTTATATAACTCAGCCCCAGCATTTT.

This clone was counted between two and nine times. The V and J genes are TRBV27 and TRBJ1-3; 7 nucleotides line up with TRBD1. The germline gives CDR1 MNHEY, CDR2 SMNVEV (reference sequence). J gave up 4 bases and V 6 bases, and 21 bases lay outside the gene matches. The CDR3 consists of 19 residues. CDR3 residues: CASRVKSTGRGAEGNTIYF. The CDR3 DNA is TGTGCCAGCAGGGTAAAATCGACAGGGAGAGGCGCGGAAGGAAACACCATATATTTT.

The gene calls are TRBV5-1 and TRBJ2-7; 7 nucleotides match TRBD1. CDR3 length equals 16 residues. V lost 4 bases to trimming and J lost 1 base; unmatched junction nucleotides: 11. Per germline, CDR1 SGHRS and CDR2 YFSETQ. Here the CDR3 reads CASSPDVTQGSYEQYF. CDR3 coding DNA: TGCGCCAGCAGCCCCGACGTAACACAGGGGTCCTACGAGCAGTACTTC.

The V gene is TRBV4-1, the J gene TRBJ1-1; D is unclear. V lost 0 bases and J lost 10, with 15 bases in between. Germline CDR1 is MGHRA and CDR2 is YSYEKL. The CDR3 contains 14 residues. The CDR3 loop is CASSQDNAAEGAFF. As DNA, the CDR3 is TGCGCCAGCAGCCAAGATAACGCGGCAGAAGGAGCTTTCTTT.

This clone showed up many times. Other DNA sequences from this sample encode an identical CDR3 as well. Written as DNA, the CDR3 is TGTGCCAGCAGTGCCCAGGGGCAGGGTGCCCTCTCCTACGAGCAGTACTTC. Its translation is CASSAQGQGALSYEQYF. The chain has TRBV25-1 and TRBJ2-7; tentatively, D is TRBD1 (6 bases). The CDR3 is 17 residues long. CDR1 is MGHDK, CDR2 SYGVNS, per germline. V was clipped by 4 bases and J by 0 bases, with 19 bases between them.

The rearrangement uses TRBV7-2 and TRBJ2-1; 8 bases agree with TRBD2. V gave up 6 bases and J gave up 3 bases; unmatched junction bases: 7. The CDR3 runs 15 residues. CDR1 is SGHTA, CDR2 FQGNSA, per germline. The CDR3 DNA is TGTGCCAGCAGATCAACCGGGACTAGCTACAATGAGCAGTTCTTC. Translated, it gives CASRSTGTSYNEQFF. Full variable domain (rest looked up from reference TRBV7-2 and TRBJ2-1): GAGVSQSPSNKVTEKGKDVELRCDPISGHTALYWYRQSLGQGLEFLIYFQGNSAPDKSGLPSDRFSAERTGGSVSTLTIQRTQQEDSAVYLCASRSTGTSYNEQFFGPGTRLTVL.

This clone was picked up a small number of times. An end of the junction differs from the germline gene, which may be a read error. The CDR3: CASSVDLNYEQYF. For the CDR3, the DNA is TGTGCCAGTAGTGTAGACCTAAACTACGAGCAGTACTTC. The chain links TRBV19 to TRBJ2-7; D is unresolved. This CDR3 comprises 13 residues. Germline lookup yields CDR1 LNHDA and CDR2 SQIVND (reference sequence).

The chain uses TRBV6-6 and TRBJ1-5; tentatively, D is TRBD1 (5 bases). CDR1 and CDR2 from the germline V gene are MNHNY and SVGAGI (reference sequence). The CDR3 spans 14 residues. The V and J ends lost 4 bases and 1 base respectively, with 8 bases between them. DNA of the CDR3: TGTGCCAGCAGTTCCCAGGGCAGCAATCAGCCCCAGCATTTT. Translation: CASSSQGSNQPQHF.

This clone was counted only a few times. This chain connects TRBV6-1 to TRBJ2-7; D assignment may be TRBD1 or TRBD2 (5 bases each). V shed 10 bases and J shed 6 bases, with 16 bases lying between them. The CDR3 has 12 residues. CDR1 is MNHNS, CDR2 SASEGT, per germline. DNA of the CDR3: TGTGCCACCCGGGATGGGGCCTCCGAGCAGTACTTC. As protein: CATRDGASEQYF.

This clone was detected only a few times. The CDR3 loop is CASSLTGGWKAEQYF. Written as DNA, the CDR3 is TGTGCCAGCAGTTTAACAGGGGGTTGGAAAGCCGAGCAGTACTTC. The chain links TRBV28 to TRBJ2-7, with 8 nucleotides matching TRBD1. Germline V lookup: CDR1 MDHEN, CDR2 SYDVKM. V lost 2 bases, J lost 6 bases, and 9 bases stayed unmatched. The CDR3 contains 15 residues.

This chain uses TRBV7-8 with TRBJ2-7; TRBD1 is a possible D gene (6 bases). Deletions cut 5 bases from V and 1 base from J, with 15 bases between. The CDR3 is 15 amino acids. The germline gives CDR1 SGHVS, CDR2 FQNEAQ. DNA for the CDR3: TGTGCCAGCAGCCTAGGCCGGGACATGTCCTACGAGCAGTACTTC. This codes for CASSLGRDMSYEQYF.

The chain employs TRBV7-9 and TRBJ1-5; D is unclear. Trimming stripped 4 bases from V and 7 bases from J, with 11 bases between. The germline CDR1 and CDR2 sequences are SEHNR and FQNEAQ (reference sequence). The CDR3 length is 13 residues. CDR3 residues: CASSSEGIQPQHF. The DNA for the CDR3 is TGTGCCAGCAGCTCAGAGGGAATCCAGCCCCAGCATTTT.

The chain uses TRBV25-1 and TRBJ2-7; TRBD1 matches at 9 bases. Trimming took 7 bases from V and 5 from J; bases not matched to a gene: 12. CDR3 size: 15 residues. Germline V gives CDR1 MGHDK, CDR2 SYGVNS. CDR3 sequence reads: CASNVDGTGIDEQYF. DNA of the CDR3: TGTGCCAGCAACGTCGATGGGACAGGGATTGACGAGCAGTACTTC.